The rows below give T cell receptor beta chains drawn from one sample of a study of blood T cell repertoires in COVID-19. Libraries were prepared by immunoSEQ multiplex PCR; TCRdb keeps only in-frame clonotypes and omits some of them. The table has 200,000 to 250,000 clones, about 79% seen once; the top ten hold 9.7%. The specimen sequenced was peripheral blood. These receptors were taken from a man aged 45-60 years with active or convalescent COVID-19. CDR3s leave out the opening cysteine and the closing phenylalanine or tryptophan.

J	V	CDR3
TRBJ1-3	TRBV28	ASSAGGGSSSGNTIY
TRBJ2-1	TRBV7-2	ASSLGGSRPISGQF
TRBJ1-5	TRBV15	ATSREVGNNQPQH
TRBJ2-7	TRBV5-1	ASSLVPGGDEQY
TRBJ2-3	TRBV6-4	ASSELAGATDTQY
TRBJ2-1	TRBV20-1	SASVTSGRGNNEQF
TRBJ2-7	TRBV7-2	ASSLRWDRGDEQY
TRBJ2-1	TRBV5-4	ASSPGSISGRGNEQF
TRBJ2-1	TRBV29-1	SVEGAGGPYNEQF
TRBJ1-5	TRBV9	ASSVAPGPNQPQH
TRBJ2-5	TRBV28	ASSLGGEYQETQY
TRBJ2-7	TRBV5-1	ASSMTGQVYEQY
TRBJ2-2	TRBV4-2	ASSLTIAGADTGELF
TRBJ1-3	TRBV29-1	SVGQGGNTIY
TRBJ2-5	TRBV3-1/TRBV3-2	ASSSTGYQETQY
TRBJ2-3	TRBV7-2	ASSLRDSGRSDTQY
TRBJ1-2	TRBV10-3	AISESGTWGGYT